This passage covers 32 T cell receptor beta chains from one sample sequenced in a study of shared clonotypes between healthy human individuals. Assay: immunoSEQ multiplex PCR; the TCRdb copy retains only in-frame clones and omits some. The sample lists roughly 2.5 million clones; 85% to 95% were seen once. The sequenced sample was naive CD4+ T cells sorted from blood. Subset noted: CD45RA+ positively selected. Receptors were obtained from a man between 18 and 29 years old in good health.

The chain has TRBV5-1 and TRBJ2-2, with 12 bases lining up with TRBD2. Per germline, CDR1 SGHRS and CDR2 YFSETQ. Trimming took 4 bases from V and 9 from J; bases not matched to a gene: 7. The CDR3 is made up of 15 amino acids. In DNA, the CDR3 is TGCGCCAGCAGCGTGCTAGCGGGAGGGCTCCGGGAGCTGTTTTTT. Residues: CASSVLAGGLRELFF.

Comments on this clone: Other DNA sequences of this sample code for an identical CDR3. The chain links TRBV30 to TRBJ1-5, with 8 positions matching TRBD1. The J segment lost 4 bases and the V segment lost 4 bases, leaving 3 bases of the junction unmatched. The CDR3 extends over 13 amino acids. Germline-derived CDR1 and CDR2 are GTSNPN and SVGIG (reference sequence). CDR3 sequence: CAWTGQGNQPQHF. The CDR3, as DNA: TGTGCCTGGACCGGACAGGGTAATCAGCCCCAGCATTTT.

This clone has just a few counts. CDR3 protein: CASSLTGDGYTF. The CDR3 bases are TGTGCCAGCAGTTTAACAGGGGATGGCTACACCTTC. V gene TRBV27 combines with J gene TRBJ1-2; 7 positions agree with TRBD1. Trimming cost V 2 bases and J 6 bases; bases outside gene matches: 0. Germline CDR1 reads MNHEY; CDR2 reads SMNVEV (reference sequence). This CDR3 spans 12 amino acids.

This chain uses TRBV5-8 with TRBJ2-3, with TRBD1 identical over 7 bases. Trimming took 2 bases from V and 4 from J; bases not matched to a gene: 13. Germline values: CDR1 SGHTS, CDR2 YDEGEE. The length of the CDR3 is 17 residues. This chain's CDR3 is CASSFRKTGSGADTQYF. CDR3 DNA: TGTGCCAGCAGCTTCCGAAAGACAGGGAGTGGCGCAGATACGCAGTATTTT.

V is TRBV18 and J is TRBJ2-3; 9 bases agree with TRBD2. This CDR3 contains 17 residues. Per germline, CDR1 KGHSH and CDR2 LQKENI. V lost 2 bases, J lost 4 bases, and 10 bases stayed unmatched. In DNA form, the CDR3 reads TGTGCCAGCTCACCAGTAGCGGGAGTCAGTCGGGCAGATACGCAGTATTTT. This translates into CASSPVAGVSRADTQYF.

The J gene is TRBJ2-4, the V gene TRBV7-9; 14 bases map to TRBD2. Trimming cost V 8 bases and J 7 bases; bases outside gene matches: 7. Germline V gene lookup returns CDR1 SEHNR and CDR2 FQNEAQ (reference sequence). CDR3 size: 15 residues. The CDR3 sequence is CASGTSGSTLNIQYF. As DNA, the CDR3 is TGTGCCAGCGGGACTAGCGGGAGTACGTTGAACATTCAGTACTTC.

On this clone: In the same sample, other DNA sequences code for this CDR3. The CDR3 region is CASSLGGTSTDTQYF. The CDR3 nucleotides are TGTGCCAGCAGCTTGGGGGGGACTAGCACAGATACGCAGTATTTT. This chain uses TRBV5-4 with TRBJ2-3; TRBD2 is a possible D gene (6 bases). CDR3 length: 15 amino acids. Per the germline V gene, CDR1 is SGHNT and CDR2 is YYREEE (reference sequence). Between the trimmed V and J ends, which lost 0 bases and 0 bases, there was a span of 8 bases. The full variable domain, with the rest looked up from reference TRBV5-4 and TRBJ2-3, is ETGVTQSPTHLIKTRGQQVTLRCSSQSGHNTVSWYQQALGQGPQFIFQYYREEENGRGNFPPRFSGLQFPNYSSELNVNALELDDSALYLCASSLGGTSTDTQYFGPGTRLTVL.

The chain joins TRBV6-6 to TRBJ1-4, with a possible D match to TRBD1 (5 bases). Trimming cost V 6 bases and J 4 bases, with 9 bases left between them. The CDR3 has 13 amino acids. Germline values: CDR1 MNHNY, CDR2 SVGAGI (reference sequence). The CDR3 loop is CASRGDSNEKLFF. Written as DNA, the CDR3 is TGTGCCAGCAGGGGAGACAGTAATGAAAAACTGTTTTTT.

V is TRBV10-2 and J is TRBJ2-1, with D possibly matching TRBD1 (5 bases). Germline assignment: CDR1 WSHSY and CDR2 SAAADI. V shed 6 bases and J shed 9 bases, with 18 bases lying between them. CDR3 length equals 14 residues. DNA of the CDR3: TGCGCCAGCAGACGAGGACAAAGCGTTGGTGAGCAGTTCTTC. Its translation is CASRRGQSVGEQFF.

This clone was picked up one time. The chain couples TRBV5-1 to TRBJ2-7, with a possible D match to TRBD2 (6 bases). Germline CDR1 is SGHRS and CDR2 is YFSETQ. CDR3 length: 13 amino acids. V lost 5 bases and J 5 bases, leaving 14 bases between the germline ends. The CDR3 here is CASSKAGSHEQYF. The CDR3 bases are TGCGCCAGCAGTAAGGCGGGGTCCCACGAGCAGTACTTC.

A single count supports this clone. The sample contains more than one DNA sequence encoding this CDR3. This chain's CDR3 is CASSLGTGELFF. In nucleotides, the CDR3 is TGTGCCAGCAGTTTGGGAACCGGGGAGCTGTTTTTT. The chain couples TRBV6-5 to TRBJ2-2; D remains unclear. Deletions cut 4 bases from V and 5 bases from J, with 5 bases between. CDR1 is MNHEY, CDR2 SVGAGI, per germline. The CDR3 spans 12 residues.

The chain carries TRBV15 and TRBJ2-7; TRBD2 agrees at 10 bases. Germline CDR1 LNHNV, CDR2 YYDKDF (reference sequence). V lost 0 bases and J lost 4; bases outside the gene matches: 9. CDR3 length: 17 amino acids. CDR3: CATSRDLAGVPPYEQYF. The CDR3 nucleotides are TGTGCCACCAGCAGAGATCTAGCGGGAGTGCCGCCTTACGAGCAGTACTTC. The full variable domain, rest sourced from reference TRBV15 and TRBJ2-7, is DAMVIQNPRYQVTQFGKPVTLSCSQTLNHNVMYWYQQKSSQAPKLLFHYYDKDFNNEADTPDNFQSRRPNTSFCFLDIRSPGLGDTAMYLCATSRDLAGVPPYEQYFGPGTRLTVT.

V gene TRBV7-9 combines with J gene TRBJ1-4; D call uncertain. CDR1 and CDR2 from the germline V gene are SEHNR and FQNEAQ (reference sequence). CDR3 length equals 12 residues. Trimming pared 2 bases from V and 12 bases from J, leaving 10 bases between. CDR3 DNA: TGTGCCAGCAGCTTAATAGACAAAGAACTGTTTTTT. Amino acids: CASSLIDKELFF.

The table lists this clone with a count of one. The chain carries TRBV15 and TRBJ1-2; a weak D match, TRBD1 (5 bases). The CDR3 spans 12 residues. V was trimmed by 3 bases and J by 6 bases, leaving 8 bases between them. Germline V gene lookup returns CDR1 LNHNV and CDR2 YYDKDF (reference sequence). The CDR3 coding sequence is TGTGCCACCAGCAGGGGGGAGAATGGCTACACCTTC. Amino acid sequence: CATSRGENGYTF.

This clone is a singleton in its sample. Other DNA variants within this sample encode the same CDR3. The chain joins TRBV7-2 to TRBJ1-2; TRBD1 might be the D (5 bases). V was clipped by 6 bases and J by 1 base, with 9 bases between them. This CDR3 has 13 amino acids. CDR1 and CDR2 (germline): SGHTA, FQGNSA. CDR3: CASSLDSNYGYTF. The DNA of the CDR3 is TGTGCCAGCAGTCTAGACAGTAACTATGGCTACACCTTC.

The chain is built from TRBV27 and TRBJ1-6; D call uncertain. Per germline, CDR1 MNHEY and CDR2 SMNVEV (reference sequence). The CDR3 totals 16 residues. The V gene lost 5 bases and the J gene lost 2 bases, with 13 bases spanning the gap. The CDR3 nucleotides read TGTGCCAGCAGTACAACGGGTAGGCCCTATAATTCACCCCTCCACTTT. Amino acids: CASSTTGRPYNSPLHF.

This sequence joins TRBV10-2 and TRBJ2-3; tentatively, D is TRBD1 (5 bases). Deletions cut 8 bases from V and 0 bases from J, with 9 bases between. This CDR3 spans 13 amino acids. Germline CDR1 reads WSHSY; CDR2 reads SAAADI. CDR3 nucleotides: TGCGCCAGCGGGGCCCCTAGCACAGATACGCAGTATTTT. This sequence encodes CASGAPSTDTQYF.

The chain couples TRBV16 to TRBJ2-7; 7 bases line up with TRBD1. CDR1 is KGHSY and CDR2 is FQNENV in the germline V gene. The CDR3 extends over 12 amino acids. J gave up 6 bases and V 4 bases, and 3 bases lay outside the gene matches. As DNA, the CDR3 is TGTGCCAGCAGCCGCAACAGGGGCGAGCAGTACTTC. Residues: CASSRNRGEQYF.

About this clone itself: The identical CDR3 is also encoded by other nucleotide sequences in the sample. This chain joins TRBV11-3 and TRBJ2-1; maybe TRBD2 (5 bases). Germline lookup yields CDR1 SGHNT and CDR2 YENEEA. The CDR3 has 12 amino acids. Trimming shortened V by 2 bases and J by 7 bases, and 6 bases separated the two germline ends. CDR3 loop: CASSLSGNEQFF. The CDR3 DNA follows: TGTGCCAGCAGCTTAAGCGGAAATGAGCAGTTCTTC.

The gene calls are TRBV18 and TRBJ2-3; 8 positions agree with TRBD2. With 3 bases clipped from V and 7 bases from J, the junction kept 6 bases outside the gene matches. The CDR3 covers 14 residues. Germline V gene sequence: CDR1 KGHSH, CDR2 LQKENI. The CDR3 DNA follows: TGTGCCAGCTCACCCGATAGCGGGGCAAATACGCAGTATTTT. The encoded protein is CASSPDSGANTQYF.

The chain links TRBV10-1 to TRBJ2-1; possibly TRBD1 for D (6 bases). The CDR3 consists of 13 residues. V dropped 10 bases and J dropped 3 bases, with 13 bases sitting between them. From germline, CDR1 is WNHNN and CDR2 SYGVQD (reference sequence). The CDR3 reads CAIPGTLYNEQFF. CDR3 nucleotides: TGCGCCATCCCCGGGACACTCTACAATGAGCAGTTCTTC.

This clone has just a few counts. This sample also contains other DNA sequences that code for the same CDR3. V usage is TRBV5-1 and J usage is TRBJ2-2; 7 bases match TRBD1. The CDR3 spans 14 residues. The J segment lost 1 base and the V segment lost 3 bases, leaving 0 bases of the junction unmatched. Germline loops: CDR1 SGHRS, CDR2 YFSETQ. CDR3 DNA sequence: TGCGCCAGCAGCTGGACAGGGAACACCGGGGAGCTGTTTTTT. It encodes CASSWTGNTGELFF. Full variable domain (remainder filled in from reference TRBV5-1 and TRBJ2-2): KAGVTQTPRYLIKTRGQQVTLSCSPISGHRSVSWYQQTPGQGLQFLFEYFSETQRNKGNFPGRFSGRQFSNSRSEMNVSTLELGDSALYLCASSWTGNTGELFFGEGSRLTVL.

This clone was observed once. This chain connects TRBV5-1 to TRBJ1-1; tentative D call: TRBD1 (6 bases). The germline CDR1 and CDR2 sequences are SGHRS and YFSETQ. V shed 0 bases and J shed 0 bases, with 12 bases lying between them. This CDR3 is built from 16 residues. In DNA, the CDR3 is TGCGCCAGCAGCTTGGCCGGGGGGCCTATGAACACTGAAGCTTTCTTT. This gives the protein CASSLAGGPMNTEAFF. Filled out from reference TRBV5-1 and TRBJ1-1, the complete variable domain reads KAGVTQTPRYLIKTRGQQVTLSCSPISGHRSVSWYQQTPGQGLQFLFEYFSETQRNKGNFPGRFSGRQFSNSRSEMNVSTLELGDSALYLCASSLAGGPMNTEAFFGQGTRLTVV.

In this sample, this clone turned up once. The chain employs TRBV11-2 and TRBJ1-3; possibly TRBD1 for D (5 bases). The CDR3 runs to 16 residues. CDR1 and CDR2 (germline): SGHAT, FQNNGV. The V and J ends lost 1 base and 0 bases respectively, with 10 bases between them. CDR3 amino acids: CASSLGGRISGNTIYF. The DNA of the CDR3 is TGTGCCAGCAGCTTAGGGGGACGGATCTCTGGAAACACCATATATTTT.

The chain is built from TRBV30 and TRBJ2-2, with 9 bases identical to TRBD1. J lost 4 bases, V lost 0 bases, and 3 bases had no gene match. CDR3 size: 15 residues. The V gene's germline CDR1 is GTSNPN and CDR2 SVGIG (reference sequence). DNA of the CDR3: TGTGCCTGGAGTGTCGACAGGGGGTCCACCGGGGAGCTGTTTTTT. Amino acid sequence: CAWSVDRGSTGELFF.

The rearrangement links TRBV6-6 to TRBJ2-3; possible D gene TRBD2, 6 bases. The germline V and J ends were trimmed by 11 bases and 5 bases, with 8 bases remaining between them. Germline V gives CDR1 MNHNY, CDR2 SVGAGI (reference sequence). CDR3 size: 10 residues. DNA of the CDR3: TGTGCCCTGGGAGGAGATACGCAGTATTTT. Residues: CALGGDTQYF.

This chain links TRBV10-3 with TRBJ2-6; 7 bases are shared with TRBD2. Trimming removed 5 bases from V and 1 base from J; junction bases left unmatched: 11. Germline V gene data show CDR1 as ENHRY and CDR2 as SYGVKD. The CDR3 is 18 amino acids. The CDR3 DNA follows: TGTGCCATCAGTTCTAGCGGCCCAAGGCCGTCTGGGGCCAACGTCCTGACTTTC. Its protein product is CAISSSGPRPSGANVLTF.

This rearrangement joins TRBV4-1 to TRBJ2-7; 8 nucleotides align to TRBD1. The CDR3 is made up of 16 amino acids. The germline gives CDR1 MGHRA, CDR2 YSYEKL. Trimming removed 0 bases from V and 6 bases from J; junction bases left unmatched: 10. CDR3 nucleotides: TGCGCCAGCAGCCAAGAAATCCAGGACAGGGCGGGCGAGCAGTACTTC. It specifies CASSQEIQDRAGEQYF.

The chain recombines TRBV5-4 with TRBJ1-3; weak D call: TRBD1 (5 bases). CDR3 length equals 14 residues. The V gene's germline CDR1 is SGHNT and CDR2 YYREEE (reference sequence). Trimming shortened V by 0 bases and J by 4 bases, and 8 bases separated the two germline ends. CDR3 in DNA: TGTGCCAGCAGCTTGGAAGGGGTCGGAAACACCATATATTTT. This encodes CASSLEGVGNTIYF.

The V gene is TRBV5-6, the J gene TRBJ2-4; 10 bases line up with TRBD1. V shed 1 base and J 3 bases; nucleotides not matched to a gene: 7. This CDR3 has 17 amino acids. Germline CDR1 SGHDT, CDR2 YYEEEE. The CDR3 is CASSLYGDRGDKNIQYF. CDR3 coding DNA: TGTGCCAGCAGCTTGTACGGGGACAGGGGAGACAAAAACATTCAGTACTTC.

This chain links TRBV30 with TRBJ1-6; D call uncertain. Looked up from germline, CDR1 is GTSNPN and CDR2 is SVGIG (reference sequence). Trimming shortened V by 4 bases and J by 0 bases, and 16 bases separated the two germline ends. This CDR3 is 17 amino acids long. This chain's CDR3 is CAWTRLAGSSYNSPLHF. CDR3 coding DNA: TGTGCCTGGACCAGGCTGGCGGGAAGCTCCTATAATTCACCCCTCCACTTT.

J is TRBJ1-1 and V is TRBV5-1; D might be TRBD1 (6 bases). Deletions cut 4 bases from V and 7 bases from J, with 20 bases between. The length of the CDR3 is 15 residues. In germline, CDR1 is SGHRS, CDR2 YFSETQ. DNA of the CDR3: TGCGCCAGCAGCCCGGAGGGGGACCTTTTCGGTGAAGCTTTCTTT. Translation gives CASSPEGDLFGEAFF.